This T cell receptor (beta chain) derives from a study of T-cell reconstitution after alpha-beta-depleted transplantation in children. Study outcomes and limitations: Diversity and T-cell counts at one year after transplant derived mostly from new T cells. The high TCRbeta diversity at day 60 in some patients came from surviving recipient T cells and thymic progenitors. About two months after transplant, alpha-beta T cells reportedly came from several hundred expanded graft clones.

This clonotype was observed a few times. Its antigen remains unknown. The CDR3 length is 14 residues. Germline CDR1 is KGHDR and CDR2 is SFDVKD. Trimming cost V 7 bases and J 4 bases; bases outside gene matches: 6. Unique molecular identifiers featured in how the TCRbeta library was prepared. TCRdb processed the PCR reads anew with MiXCR; each CDR3 protein has one entry. The sample lists 300,000 to 350,000 distinct CDR3 sequences, approximately 23% occurring once. This receptor was identified in a male patient under 18 who had a stem cell transplant for acute lymphoblastic leukemia, so the T cells may come from the graft donor. This specimen consisted of PBMCs, mostly from graft donor cells, obtained 180 days after TCRalphabeta/CD19-depleted stem cell transplant. The rearrangement links TRBV24-1 to TRBJ2-3; the match to TRBD1 covers 8 bases. CDR3 in amino acids: CATRETGAADTQYF. In DNA, the CDR3 is TGTGCCACCAGGGAGACAGGGGCGGCAGATACGCAGTATTTT.